This TCR beta chain derives from a study of blood T cell repertoires in COVID-19. Germline V gene lookup returns CDR1 SGHVS and CDR2 FQNEAQ. The CDR3 is 12 residues long. The ends lost 5 bases at V and 7 bases at J; junction bases unmatched: 4. This clone was seen just once. Profiled with immunoSEQ multiplex PCR; TCRdb holds only in-frame clones, not every one. The sample gives some 150,000 clones, around 84% of which show up once; roughly 2.5% is in the top ten. The source is a human donor with acute or convalescent COVID-19. The donor label of this sample is uncertain. The gene calls are TRBV7-8 and TRBJ2-7; the match to TRBD1 covers 8 bases. The sample consisted of peripheral blood. The CDR3 loop reads CASSRTGREQYF. The DNA of the CDR3 is TGTGCCAGCAGCCGGACAGGGAGGGAGCAGTACTTC.